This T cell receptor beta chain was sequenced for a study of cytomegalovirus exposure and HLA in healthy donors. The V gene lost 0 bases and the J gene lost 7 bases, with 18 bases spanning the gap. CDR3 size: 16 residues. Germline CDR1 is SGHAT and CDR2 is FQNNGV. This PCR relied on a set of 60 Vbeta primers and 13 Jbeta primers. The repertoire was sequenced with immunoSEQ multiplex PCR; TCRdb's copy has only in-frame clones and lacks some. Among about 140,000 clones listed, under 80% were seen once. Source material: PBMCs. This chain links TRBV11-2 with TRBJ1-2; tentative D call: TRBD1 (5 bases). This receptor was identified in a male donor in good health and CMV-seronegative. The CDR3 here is CASSLDRTQGGPGYTF. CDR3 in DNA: TGTGCCAGCAGCTTAGACCGAACCCAGGGTGGCCCTGGCTACACCTTC.